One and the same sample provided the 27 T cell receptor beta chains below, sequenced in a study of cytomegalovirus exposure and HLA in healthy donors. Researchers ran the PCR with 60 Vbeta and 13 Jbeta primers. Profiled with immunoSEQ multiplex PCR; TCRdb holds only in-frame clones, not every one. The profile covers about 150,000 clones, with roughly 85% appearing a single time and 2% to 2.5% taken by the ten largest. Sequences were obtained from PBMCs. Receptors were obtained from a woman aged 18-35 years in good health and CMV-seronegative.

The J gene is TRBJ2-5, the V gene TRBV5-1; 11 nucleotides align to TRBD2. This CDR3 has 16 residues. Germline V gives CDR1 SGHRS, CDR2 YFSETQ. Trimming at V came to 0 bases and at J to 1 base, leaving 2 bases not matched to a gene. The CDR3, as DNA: TGCGCCAGCAGCTTGGAGCTAGCGGGGGGCCAAGAGACCCAGTACTTC. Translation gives CASSLELAGGQETQYF. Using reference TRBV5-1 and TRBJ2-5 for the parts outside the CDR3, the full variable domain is KAGVTQTPRYLIKTRGQQVTLSCSPISGHRSVSWYQQTPGQGLQFLFEYFSETQRNKGNFPGRFSGRQFSNSRSEMNVSTLELGDSALYLCASSLELAGGQETQYFGPGTRLLVL.

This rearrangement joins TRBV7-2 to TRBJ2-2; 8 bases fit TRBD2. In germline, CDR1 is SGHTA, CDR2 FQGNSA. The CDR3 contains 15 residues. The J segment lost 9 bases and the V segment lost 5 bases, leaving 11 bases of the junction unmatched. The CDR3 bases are TGTGCCAGCAGCGCGACGGGGGGGCCGGGTTGGGAGCTGTTTTTT. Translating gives CASSATGGPGWELFF.

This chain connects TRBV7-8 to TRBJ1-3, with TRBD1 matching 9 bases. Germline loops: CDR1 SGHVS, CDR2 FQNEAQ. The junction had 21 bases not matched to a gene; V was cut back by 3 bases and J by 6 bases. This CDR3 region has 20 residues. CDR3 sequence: CASSFMFDFPGDRETNTIYF. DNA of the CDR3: TGTGCCAGCAGCTTCATGTTTGACTTCCCGGGGGACAGGGAAACAAACACCATATATTTT.

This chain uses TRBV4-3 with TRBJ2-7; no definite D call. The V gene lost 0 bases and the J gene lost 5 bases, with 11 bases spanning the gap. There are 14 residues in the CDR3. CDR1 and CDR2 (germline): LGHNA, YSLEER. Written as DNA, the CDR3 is TGCGCCAGCAGCCAAGATTTCCAGGTCAACGAGCAGTACTTC. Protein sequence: CASSQDFQVNEQYF.

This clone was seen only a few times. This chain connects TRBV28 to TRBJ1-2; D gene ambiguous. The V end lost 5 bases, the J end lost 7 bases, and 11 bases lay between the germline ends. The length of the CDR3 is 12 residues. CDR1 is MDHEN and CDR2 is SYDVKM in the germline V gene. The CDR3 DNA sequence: TGTGCCAGCAGTCTACTGACACGTGGCTACACCTTC. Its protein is CASSLLTRGYTF.

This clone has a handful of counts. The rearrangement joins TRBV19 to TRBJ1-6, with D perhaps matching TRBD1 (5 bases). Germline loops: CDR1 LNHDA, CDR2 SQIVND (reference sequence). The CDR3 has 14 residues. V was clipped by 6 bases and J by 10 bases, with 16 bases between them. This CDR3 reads CASRGDFNQSPLHF. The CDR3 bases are TGTGCCAGTAGAGGGGACTTTAATCAATCACCCCTCCACTTT.

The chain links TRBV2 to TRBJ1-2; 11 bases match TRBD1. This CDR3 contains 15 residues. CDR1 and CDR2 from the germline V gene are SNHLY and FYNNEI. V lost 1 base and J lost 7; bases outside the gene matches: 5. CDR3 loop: CASSEGRTGGGGYTF. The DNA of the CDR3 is TGTGCCAGCAGTGAAGGGAGGACAGGGGGCGGTGGCTACACCTTC.

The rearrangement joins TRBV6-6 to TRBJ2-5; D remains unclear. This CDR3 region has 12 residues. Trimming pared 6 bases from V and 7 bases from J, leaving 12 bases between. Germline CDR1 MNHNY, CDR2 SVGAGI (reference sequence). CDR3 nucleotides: TGTGCCAGCAGCATACAGAGTCGGACCCAGTACTTC. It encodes CASSIQSRTQYF.

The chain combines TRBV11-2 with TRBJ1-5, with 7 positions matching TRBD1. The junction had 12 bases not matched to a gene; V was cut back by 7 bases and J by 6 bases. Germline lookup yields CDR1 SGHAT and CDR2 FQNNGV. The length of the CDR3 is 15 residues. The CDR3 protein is CASTPSRQGSQPQHF. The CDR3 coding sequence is TGTGCCAGCACCCCATCCAGACAGGGCAGTCAGCCCCAGCATTTT.

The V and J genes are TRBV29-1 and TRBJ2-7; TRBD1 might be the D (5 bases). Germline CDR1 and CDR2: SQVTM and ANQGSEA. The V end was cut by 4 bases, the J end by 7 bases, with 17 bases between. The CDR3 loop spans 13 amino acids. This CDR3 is CSVADTSPTEQYF. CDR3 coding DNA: TGCAGCGTTGCGGACACCTCTCCTACTGAGCAGTACTTC.

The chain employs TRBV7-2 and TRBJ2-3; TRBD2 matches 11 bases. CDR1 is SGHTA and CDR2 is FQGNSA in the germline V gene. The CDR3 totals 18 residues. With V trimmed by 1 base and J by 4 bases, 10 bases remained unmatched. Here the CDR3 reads CASSLVASGGYAADTQYF. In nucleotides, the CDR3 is TGTGCCAGCAGCTTAGTGGCTAGCGGGGGGTACGCAGCAGATACGCAGTATTTT. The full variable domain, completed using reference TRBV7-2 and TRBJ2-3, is GAGVSQSPSNKVTEKGKDVELRCDPISGHTALYWYRQSLGQGLEFLIYFQGNSAPDKSGLPSDRFSAERTGGSVSTLTIQRTQQEDSAVYLCASSLVASGGYAADTQYFGPGTRLTVL.

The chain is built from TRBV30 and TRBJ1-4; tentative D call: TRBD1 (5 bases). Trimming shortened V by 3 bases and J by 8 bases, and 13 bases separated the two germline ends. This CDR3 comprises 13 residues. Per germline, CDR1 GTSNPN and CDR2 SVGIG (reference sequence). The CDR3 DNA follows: TGTGCCTGGAGGGGGGGGGTAGGAGAAAAACTGTTTTTT. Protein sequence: CAWRGGVGEKLFF.

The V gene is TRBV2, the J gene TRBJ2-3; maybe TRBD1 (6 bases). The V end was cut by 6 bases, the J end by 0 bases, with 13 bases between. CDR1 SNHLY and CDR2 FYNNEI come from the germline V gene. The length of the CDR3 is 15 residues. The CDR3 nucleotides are TGTGCCAGCAGGTGGACGGGACAAAGCACAGATACGCAGTATTTT. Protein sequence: CASRWTGQSTDTQYF. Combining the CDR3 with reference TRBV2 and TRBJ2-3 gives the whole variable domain EPEVTQTPSHQVTQMGQEVILRCVPISNHLYFYWYRQILGQKVEFLVSFYNNEISEKSEIFDDQFSVERPDGSNFTLKIRSTKLEDSAMYFCASRWTGQSTDTQYFGPGTRLTVL.

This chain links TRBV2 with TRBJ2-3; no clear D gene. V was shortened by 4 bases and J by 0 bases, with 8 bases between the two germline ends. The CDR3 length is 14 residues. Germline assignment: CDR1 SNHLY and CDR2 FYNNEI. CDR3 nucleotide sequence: TGTGCCAGCAGTGTGTCCAGGAGCACAGATACGCAGTATTTT. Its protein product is CASSVSRSTDTQYF.

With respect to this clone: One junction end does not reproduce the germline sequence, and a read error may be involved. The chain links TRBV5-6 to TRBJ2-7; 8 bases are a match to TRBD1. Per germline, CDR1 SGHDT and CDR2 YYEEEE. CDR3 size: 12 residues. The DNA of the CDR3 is TGTGCCAGCAAAAGCCCCCCGGGACAGGAGGTCTTC. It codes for CASKSPPGQEVF.

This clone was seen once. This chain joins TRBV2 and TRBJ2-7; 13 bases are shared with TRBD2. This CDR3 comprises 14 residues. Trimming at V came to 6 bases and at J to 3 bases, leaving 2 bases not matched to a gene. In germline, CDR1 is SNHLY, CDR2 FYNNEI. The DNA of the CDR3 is TGTGCCAGCAGCCGACTAGCGGGGGGCTACGAGCAGTACTTC. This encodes CASSRLAGGYEQYF.

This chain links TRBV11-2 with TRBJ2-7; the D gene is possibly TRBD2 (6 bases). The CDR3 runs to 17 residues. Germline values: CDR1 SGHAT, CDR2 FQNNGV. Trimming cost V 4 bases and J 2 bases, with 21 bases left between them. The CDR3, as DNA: TGTGCCAGCAGCTACACCGCCCGGGGTAGCGGCCCCTACGAGCAGTACTTC. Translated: CASSYTARGSGPYEQYF.

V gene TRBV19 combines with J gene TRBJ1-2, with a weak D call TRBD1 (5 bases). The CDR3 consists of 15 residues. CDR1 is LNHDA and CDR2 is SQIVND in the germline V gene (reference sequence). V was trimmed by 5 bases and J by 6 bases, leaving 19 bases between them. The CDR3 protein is CASSVRAQGGDGYTF. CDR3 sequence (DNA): TGTGCCAGTAGTGTCCGGGCCCAGGGTGGTGATGGCTACACCTTC.

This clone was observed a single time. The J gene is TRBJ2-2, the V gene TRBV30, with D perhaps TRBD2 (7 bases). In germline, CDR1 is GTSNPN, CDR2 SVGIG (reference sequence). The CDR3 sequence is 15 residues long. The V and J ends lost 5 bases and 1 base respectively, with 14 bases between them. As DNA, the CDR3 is TGTGCCTGGGGGGGGAGGGGGAGGAACACCGGGGAGCTGTTTTTT. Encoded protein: CAWGGRGRNTGELFF.

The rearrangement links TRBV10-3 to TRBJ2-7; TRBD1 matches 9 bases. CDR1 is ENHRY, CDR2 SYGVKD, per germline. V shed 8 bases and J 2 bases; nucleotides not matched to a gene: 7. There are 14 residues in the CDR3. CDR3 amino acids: CAIGSGTGTYEQYF. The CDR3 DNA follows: TGTGCCATCGGATCCGGGACAGGGACCTACGAGCAGTACTTC.

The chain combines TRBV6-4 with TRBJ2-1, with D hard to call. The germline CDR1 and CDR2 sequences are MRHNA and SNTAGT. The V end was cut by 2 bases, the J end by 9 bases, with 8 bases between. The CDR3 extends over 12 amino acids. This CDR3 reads CASSDPPGEQFF. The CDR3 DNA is TGTGCCAGCAGTGACCCCCCCGGTGAGCAGTTCTTC.

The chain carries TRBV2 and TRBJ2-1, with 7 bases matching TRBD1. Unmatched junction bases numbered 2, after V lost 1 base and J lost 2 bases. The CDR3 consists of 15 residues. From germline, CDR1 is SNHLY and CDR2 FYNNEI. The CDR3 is CASSEVQGTYNEQFF. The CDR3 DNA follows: TGTGCCAGCAGTGAAGTACAGGGGACCTACAATGAGCAGTTCTTC.

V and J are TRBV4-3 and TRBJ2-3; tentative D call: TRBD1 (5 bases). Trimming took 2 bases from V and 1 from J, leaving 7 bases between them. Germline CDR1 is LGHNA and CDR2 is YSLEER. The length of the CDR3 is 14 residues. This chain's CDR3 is CASSQRRGTDTQYF. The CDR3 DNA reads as TGCGCCAGCAGCCAACGCAGGGGCACAGATACGCAGTATTTT.

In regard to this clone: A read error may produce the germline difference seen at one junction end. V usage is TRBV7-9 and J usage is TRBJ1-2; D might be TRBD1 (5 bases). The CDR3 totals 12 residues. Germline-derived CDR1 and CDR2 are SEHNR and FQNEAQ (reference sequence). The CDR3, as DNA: TGTTCCAGCAGCCTCGGGGGGTGGGGCTACACCTTC. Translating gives CSSSLGGWGYTF. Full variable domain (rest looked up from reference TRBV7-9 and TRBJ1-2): DTGVSQNPRHKITKRGQNVTFRCDPISEHNRLYWYRQTLGQGPEFLTYFQNEAQLEKSRLLSDRFSAERPKGSFSTLEIQRTEQGDSAMYLCSSSLGGWGYTFGSGTRLTVV.

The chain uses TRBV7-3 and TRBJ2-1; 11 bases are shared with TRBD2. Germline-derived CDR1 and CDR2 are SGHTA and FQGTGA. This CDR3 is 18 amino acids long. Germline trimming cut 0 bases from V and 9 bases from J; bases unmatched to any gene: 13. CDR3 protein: CASSLTVEASGRSGEQFF. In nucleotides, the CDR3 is TGTGCCAGCAGCTTAACGGTTGAGGCTAGCGGGAGGTCCGGTGAGCAGTTCTTC.

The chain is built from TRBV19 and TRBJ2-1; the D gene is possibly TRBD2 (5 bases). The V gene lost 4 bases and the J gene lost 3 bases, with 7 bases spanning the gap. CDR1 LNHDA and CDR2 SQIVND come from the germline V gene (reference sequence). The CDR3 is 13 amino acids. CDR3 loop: CASSTGIYNEQFF. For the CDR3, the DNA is TGTGCCAGTAGTACCGGGATCTACAATGAGCAGTTCTTC. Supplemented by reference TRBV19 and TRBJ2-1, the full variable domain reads DGGITQSPKYLFRKEGQNVTLSCEQNLNHDAMYWYRQDPGQGLRLIYYSQIVNDFQKGDIAEGYSVSREKKESFPLTVTSAQKNPTAFYLCASSTGIYNEQFFGPGTRLTVL.

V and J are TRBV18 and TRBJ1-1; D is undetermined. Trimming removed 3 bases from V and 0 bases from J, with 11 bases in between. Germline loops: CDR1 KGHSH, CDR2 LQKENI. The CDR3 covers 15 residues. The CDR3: CASSPRRDMNTEAFF. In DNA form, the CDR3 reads TGTGCCAGCTCACCGAGGAGGGATATGAACACTGAAGCTTTCTTT.